This TCR beta chain was profiled in a study of T cell repertoires in cytomegalovirus infection. Turning to the study itself: Public TCR beta signature analysis indicated the presence of both CMV infection and matching HLA type.

Notes on the study in general: The study identified carriers of CMV plus the relevant HLA from cumulative public TCR beta family frequency. Ex vivo, HLA-C-restricted CMV-specific TCR beta clonotypes prevailed over the rest of the response.

Germline V gene lookup returns CDR1 DFQATT and CDR2 SNEGSKA (reference sequence). The CDR3 is made up of 17 amino acids. J gave up 0 bases and V 3 bases, and 8 bases lay outside the gene matches. This clonotype was observed many times. What it recognizes is unknown. TCRdb redid the calling of the reads with MiXCR, one entry per CDR3 protein. The repertoire consists of 170,000 or so distinct CDR3 sequences, with 13% to 15% occurring once and the leading ten covering about a quarter. The J gene is TRBJ2-2, the V gene TRBV20-1; 9 bases match TRBD2. This TCR came from a human donor in good health (CMV status not recorded). Some clones in this sample may be carry-over from other donors' samples. The sample consisted of PBMCs. The CDR3, as DNA: TGCAGTGCTAGGGTTGGTAGCGGGGGCGCGAACACCGGGGAGCTGTTTTTT. Translated: CSARVGSGGANTGELFF.